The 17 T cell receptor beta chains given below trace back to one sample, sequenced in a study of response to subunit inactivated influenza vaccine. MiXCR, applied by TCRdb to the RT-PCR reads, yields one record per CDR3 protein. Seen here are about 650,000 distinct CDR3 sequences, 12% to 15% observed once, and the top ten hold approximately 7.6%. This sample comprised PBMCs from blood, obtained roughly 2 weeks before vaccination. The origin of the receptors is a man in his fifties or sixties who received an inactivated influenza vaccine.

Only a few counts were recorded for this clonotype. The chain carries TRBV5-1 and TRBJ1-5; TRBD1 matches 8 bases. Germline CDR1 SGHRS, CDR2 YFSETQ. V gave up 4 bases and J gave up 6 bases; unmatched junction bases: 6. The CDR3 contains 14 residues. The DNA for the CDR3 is TGCGCCAGCAGCCCAGGACAGGGTAGTCAGCCCCAGCATTTT. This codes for CASSPGQGSQPQHF. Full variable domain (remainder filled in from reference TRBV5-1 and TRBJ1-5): KAGVTQTPRYLIKTRGQQVTLSCSPISGHRSVSWYQQTPGQGLQFLFEYFSETQRNKGNFPGRFSGRQFSNSRSEMNVSTLELGDSALYLCASSPGQGSQPQHFGDGTRLSIL.

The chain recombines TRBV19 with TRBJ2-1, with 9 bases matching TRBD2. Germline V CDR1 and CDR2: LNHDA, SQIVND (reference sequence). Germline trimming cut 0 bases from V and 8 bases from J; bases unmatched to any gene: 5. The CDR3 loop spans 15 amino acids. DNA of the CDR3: TGTGCCAGTAGTATAGAGCGGGGGGGCCTGGATGAGCAGTTCTTC. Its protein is CASSIERGGLDEQFF.

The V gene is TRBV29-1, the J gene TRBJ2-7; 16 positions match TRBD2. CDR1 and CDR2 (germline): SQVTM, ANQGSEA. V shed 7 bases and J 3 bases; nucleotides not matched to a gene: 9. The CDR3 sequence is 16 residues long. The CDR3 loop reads CSASGTSGRANYEQYF. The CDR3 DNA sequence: TGCAGCGCATCCGGGACTAGCGGGAGGGCAAACTACGAGCAGTACTTC.

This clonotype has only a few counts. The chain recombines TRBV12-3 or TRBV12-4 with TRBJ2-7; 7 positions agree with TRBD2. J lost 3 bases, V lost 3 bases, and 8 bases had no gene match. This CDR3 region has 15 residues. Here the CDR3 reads CASSLSASGHYEQYF. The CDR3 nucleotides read TGTGCCAGCAGTTTGTCGGCTAGCGGACACTACGAGCAGTACTTC.

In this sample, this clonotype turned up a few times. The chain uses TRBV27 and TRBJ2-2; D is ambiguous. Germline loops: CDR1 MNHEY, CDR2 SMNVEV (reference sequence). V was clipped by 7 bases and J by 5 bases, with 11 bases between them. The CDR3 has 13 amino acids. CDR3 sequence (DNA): TGTGCCAGCACCCCATTGGGAACCGGGGAGCTGTTTTTT. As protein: CASTPLGTGELFF.

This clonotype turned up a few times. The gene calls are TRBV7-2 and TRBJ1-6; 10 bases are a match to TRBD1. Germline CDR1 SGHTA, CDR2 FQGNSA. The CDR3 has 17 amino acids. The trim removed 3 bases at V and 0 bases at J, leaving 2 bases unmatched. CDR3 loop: CASSLGQGNSYNSPLHF. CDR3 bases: TGTGCCAGCAGCTTGGGACAGGGGAACTCCTATAATTCACCCCTCCACTTT. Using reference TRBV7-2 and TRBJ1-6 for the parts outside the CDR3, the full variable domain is GAGVSQSPSNKVTEKGKDVELRCDPISGHTALYWYRQSLGQGLEFLIYFQGNSAPDKSGLPSDRFSAERTGGSVSTLTIQRTQQEDSAVYLCASSLGQGNSYNSPLHFGNGTRLTVT.

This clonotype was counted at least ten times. DNA for the CDR3: TGTGCCAGCTCTGGGGACGGACCCCCCTACGAGCAGTACTTC. This gives the protein CASSGDGPPYEQYF. V and J are TRBV12-3 or TRBV12-4 and TRBJ2-7; D is perhaps TRBD1 or TRBD2 (5 bases each). With 8 bases removed from V and 2 bases from J, the gap between germline ends came to 16 bases. The CDR3 totals 14 residues.

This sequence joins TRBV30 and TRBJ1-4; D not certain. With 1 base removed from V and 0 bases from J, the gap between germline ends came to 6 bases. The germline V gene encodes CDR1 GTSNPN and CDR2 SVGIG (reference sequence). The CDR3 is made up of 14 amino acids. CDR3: CAWSGVATNEKLFF. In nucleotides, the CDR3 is TGTGCCTGGAGTGGAGTTGCAACTAATGAAAAACTGTTTTTT.

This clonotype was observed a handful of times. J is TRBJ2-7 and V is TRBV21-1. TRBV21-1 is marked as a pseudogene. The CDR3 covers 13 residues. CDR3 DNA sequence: TGTGCCAGCACCCAAAGGGAGCCCTACGAGCAGTACTTC. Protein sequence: CASTQREPYEQYF.

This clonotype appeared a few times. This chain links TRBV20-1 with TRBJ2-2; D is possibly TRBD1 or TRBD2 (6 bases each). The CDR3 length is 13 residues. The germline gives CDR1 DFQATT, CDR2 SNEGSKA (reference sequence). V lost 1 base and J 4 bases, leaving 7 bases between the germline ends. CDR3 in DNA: TGCAGTGCTAGAGGGGGGGCCACCGGGGAGCTGTTTTTT. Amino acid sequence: CSARGGATGELFF.

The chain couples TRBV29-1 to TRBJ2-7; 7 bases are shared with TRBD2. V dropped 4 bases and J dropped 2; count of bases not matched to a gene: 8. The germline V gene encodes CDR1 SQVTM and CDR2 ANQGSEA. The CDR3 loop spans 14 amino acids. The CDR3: CSVVRAGKPYEQYF. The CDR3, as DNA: TGCAGCGTTGTCAGAGCGGGAAAACCCTACGAGCAGTACTTC.

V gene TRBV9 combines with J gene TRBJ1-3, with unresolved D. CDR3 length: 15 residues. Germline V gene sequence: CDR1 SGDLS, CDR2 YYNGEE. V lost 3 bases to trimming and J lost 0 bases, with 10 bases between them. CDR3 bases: TGTGCCAGCAGCGAGACGGACTTCTCTGGAAACACCATATATTTT. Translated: CASSETDFSGNTIYF. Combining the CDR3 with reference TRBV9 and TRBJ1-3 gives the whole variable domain DSGVTQTPKHLITATGQRVTLRCSPRSGDLSVYWYQQSLDQGLQFLIQYYNGEERAKGNILERFSAQQFPDLHSELNLSSLELGDSALYFCASSETDFSGNTIYFGEGSWLTVV.

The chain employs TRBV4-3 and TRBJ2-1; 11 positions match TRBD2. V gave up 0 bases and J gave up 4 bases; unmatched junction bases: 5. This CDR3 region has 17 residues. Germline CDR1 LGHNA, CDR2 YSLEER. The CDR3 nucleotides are TGCGCCAGCAGCCAAGATACACTAGCGGGGGATTACAATGAGCAGTTCTTC. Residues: CASSQDTLAGDYNEQFF.

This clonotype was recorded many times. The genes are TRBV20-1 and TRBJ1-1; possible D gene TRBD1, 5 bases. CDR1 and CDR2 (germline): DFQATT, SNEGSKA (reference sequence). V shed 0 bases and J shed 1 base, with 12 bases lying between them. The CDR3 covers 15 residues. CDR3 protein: CSARDPGGSNTEAFF. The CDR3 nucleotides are TGCAGTGCTAGAGACCCGGGGGGGTCGAACACTGAAGCTTTCTTT.

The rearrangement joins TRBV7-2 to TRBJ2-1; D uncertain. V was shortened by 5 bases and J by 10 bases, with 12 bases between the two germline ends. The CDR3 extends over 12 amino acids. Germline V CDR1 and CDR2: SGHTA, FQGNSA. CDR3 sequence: CASSLTVGEQFF. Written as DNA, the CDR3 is TGTGCCAGCAGCCTTACGGTCGGGGAGCAGTTCTTC.

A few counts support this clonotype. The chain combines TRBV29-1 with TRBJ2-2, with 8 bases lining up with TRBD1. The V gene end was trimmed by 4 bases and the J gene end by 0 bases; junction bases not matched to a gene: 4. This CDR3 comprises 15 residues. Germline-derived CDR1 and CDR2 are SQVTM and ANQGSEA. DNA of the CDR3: TGCAGCGTTGTTTCAGGGGGCGCGAACACCGGGGAGCTGTTTTTT. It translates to CSVVSGGANTGELFF.

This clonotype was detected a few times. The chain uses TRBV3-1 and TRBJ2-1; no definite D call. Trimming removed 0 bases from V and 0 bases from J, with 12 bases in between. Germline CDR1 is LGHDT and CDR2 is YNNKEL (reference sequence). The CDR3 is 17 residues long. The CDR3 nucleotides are TGTGCCAGCAGCCAAGATCTACGGCTAAGCTCCTACAATGAGCAGTTCTTC. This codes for CASSQDLRLSSYNEQFF.